The 18 T cell receptor beta chains listed next were all sequenced from one sample in a study of tumor and adjacent non-tumor tissue in lung cancer. TCRbeta libraries were built with three rounds of nested PCR, modified from ARM-PCR. TCRdb re-derived calls from the multiplex PCR reads in MiXCR, one entry per CDR3 protein. The sample lists fewer than 150,000 distinct CDR3 sequences, about 71% occurring once. RNA was extracted from bulk tissue without any cell sorting. The sequencing input was lung tumor tissue. The receptors stem from a man aged 60 to 69 with small cell lung cancer.

The rearrangement joins TRBV20-1 to TRBJ2-1; D is perhaps TRBD2 (5 bases). The length of the CDR3 is 15 residues. Trimming removed 1 base from V and 6 bases from J, with 16 bases in between. CDR1 DFQATT and CDR2 SNEGSKA come from the germline V gene (reference sequence). This chain's CDR3 is CSARGPEVGSNEQFF. CDR3 nucleotide sequence: TGCAGTGCTAGAGGTCCGGAAGTGGGGAGCAATGAGCAGTTCTTC.

The rearrangement links TRBV11-3 to TRBJ2-3; maybe TRBD2 (6 bases). Per germline, CDR1 SGHNT and CDR2 YENEEA. V dropped 8 bases and J dropped 3 bases, with 18 bases sitting between them. The CDR3 loop spans 15 amino acids. Written as DNA, the CDR3 is TGTGCCAGCGACCTGGGAGGAGCGGATACAGATACGCAGTATTTT. It encodes CASDLGGADTDTQYF.

This clonotype was detected many times. J is TRBJ2-1 and V is TRBV11-3, with TRBD2 identical over 7 bases. Germline V CDR1 and CDR2: SGHNT, YENEEA. There are 15 residues in the CDR3. After removal of 1 base from V and 4 bases from J, the junction contained 4 bases not matched to a gene. The CDR3 spells CASSLGGSLYNEQFF. The CDR3 coding sequence is TGTGCCAGCAGCTTAGGCGGGAGTTTATACAATGAGCAGTTCTTC.

Concerning this clonotype: One end of the junction is discordant with germline, which a read error may explain. V and J are TRBV28 and TRBJ2-7, with 7 bases lining up with TRBD2. Germline CDR1 is MDHEN and CDR2 is SYDVKM. The CDR3 runs 15 residues. The CDR3 nucleotides read TGTGCCAGCAGTTTACGCCGGGTAGTAGCGGGTGCGGATGAATTC. This translates into CASSLRRVVAGADEF.

This clonotype was counted a few times. The chain couples TRBV20-1 to TRBJ2-1; 9 bases match TRBD1. The CDR3 sequence is 18 residues long. Germline-derived CDR1 and CDR2 are DFQATT and SNEGSKA (reference sequence). V was clipped by 1 base and J by 1 base; unmatched bases: 11. The DNA for the CDR3 is TGCAGTGCTAGAGGGACAGGGGAGAAGGTTGTATCCTACAATGAGCAGTTCTTC. Translated, it gives CSARGTGEKVVSYNEQFF.

This clonotype was seen just once. An end of the junction does not agree with germline; a read error may underlie this. The chain combines TRBV20-1 with TRBJ2-7; TRBD1 aligns across 8 bases. The CDR3 sequence is 14 residues long. The germline V gene encodes CDR1 DFQATT and CDR2 SNEGSKA (reference sequence). The CDR3 protein is CIAIDRDRSYKQYF. CDR3 DNA sequence: TGCATTGCTATTGACAGGGACAGGAGTTACAAACAGTACTTC.

Many counts were recorded for this clonotype. V usage is TRBV20-1 and J usage is TRBJ1-1; D is undetermined. The germline gives CDR1 DFQATT, CDR2 SNEGSKA (reference sequence). With 3 bases removed from V and 5 bases from J, the gap between germline ends came to 13 bases. This CDR3 is 13 amino acids long. The DNA for the CDR3 is TGCAGTGCTAGCATAGGCGCCGGGACTGAAGCTTTCTTT. It codes for CSASIGAGTEAFF.

This clonotype was picked up many times. Here the CDR3 DNA reads TGCAGCGTTGAAGGTCTAGCGGGAGGGGCCCTGTACTTC. This codes for CSVEGLAGGALYF. This chain joins TRBV29-1 and TRBJ2-7, with 12 bases that match TRBD2. The CDR3 runs 13 residues. Germline values: CDR1 SQVTM, CDR2 ANQGSEA. V dropped 1 base and J dropped 12; count of bases not matched to a gene: 7.

Comments on this clonotype: Possible read error: a much larger clone is one base away. The chain recombines TRBV5-5 with TRBJ1-5; TRBD1 agrees at 7 bases. The CDR3 is 14 amino acids. Germline CDR1 and CDR2: SGHKS and YYEKEE (reference sequence). CDR3 sequence: CVSSLEGGRQPQHF. The DNA of the CDR3 is TGTGTCAGCAGCTTGGAAGGGGGCAGGCAGCCCCAGCATTTT.

The V and J genes are TRBV20-1 and TRBJ2-1, with TRBD2 as a possible D gene (6 bases). V lost 6 bases, J lost 12 bases, and 18 bases lay in between. The germline V gene encodes CDR1 DFQATT and CDR2 SNEGSKA (reference sequence). The CDR3 covers 12 residues. For the CDR3, the DNA is TGCAGTGCCCAAACGCTAGCGTCTGGGCAGTTCTTC. It yields the protein CSAQTLASGQFF.

This clonotype appeared many times. The chain joins TRBV6-2 or TRBV6-3 to TRBJ2-7; tentative D call: TRBD2 (5 bases). Germline CDR1 is MNHEY and CDR2 is SVGEGT. CDR3 length equals 13 residues. V was cut by 0 bases and J by 5 bases, with 8 bases left in between. CDR3 sequence reads: CASSYSGENEQYV. The CDR3 DNA follows: TGTGCCAGCAGTTACTCCGGGGAAAACGAGCAGTACGTC.

A note on this clonotype: A junction boundary mismatches the germline segment, possibly from a read error. This chain links TRBV6-1 with TRBJ2-5, with D tentatively TRBD1 or TRBD2 (5 bases each). CDR3 size: 13 residues. In germline, CDR1 is MNHNS, CDR2 SASEGT. CDR3 sequence (DNA): TGTGTCAGCAGTGTAGTCAGGGACGAGACCCAGCACTTC. This sequence encodes CVSSVVRDETQHF.

A note on this clonotype: A clone one base away is much larger, so this may be a read error. The chain links TRBV6-1 to TRBJ1-2; TRBD1 agrees at 12 bases. This CDR3 is 16 amino acids long. V was pared by 8 bases and J by 4 bases, with 11 bases of the junction left unmatched. Germline CDR1 is MNHNS and CDR2 is SASEGT. CDR3 protein: CASCYTGTGGVYGYTF. DNA of the CDR3: TGTGCCAGCTGTTACACCGGGACAGGGGGCGTCTATGGCTACACCTTC.

The V and J genes are TRBV5-6 and TRBJ1-5; D is ambiguous. The CDR3 spans 16 residues. Between the trimmed V and J ends, which lost 3 bases and 3 bases, there was a span of 16 bases. Germline V gene sequence: CDR1 SGHDT, CDR2 YYEEEE. The CDR3 loop reads CASSSRTQRVNQPQHF. CDR3 bases: TGTGCCAGCAGCTCTAGGACTCAAAGGGTCAATCAGCCCCAGCATTTT.

The chain has TRBV14 and TRBJ2-3, with D possibly matching TRBD2 (5 bases). CDR3 size: 16 residues. Trimming removed 4 bases at V and 5 bases at J, with 19 bases between. Germline V gives CDR1 SGHDN, CDR2 FVKESK. Here the CDR3 reads CASSLGLLISVDTQYF. CDR3 nucleotides: TGTGCCAGCAGCCTAGGACTGCTGATTTCTGTAGATACGCAGTATTTT.

Comments on this clonotype: A much larger clonotype is one base distant, so this may be a read error. The CDR3 ends on some other residue instead of the conserved phenylalanine or tryptophan, so this is likely a read error. V and J are TRBV6-5 and TRBJ1-1, with TRBD1 as a possible D gene (5 bases). The V and J ends lost 5 bases and 1 base respectively, with 14 bases between them. The CDR3 spans 15 residues. Germline CDR1 and CDR2: MNHEY and SVGAGI. The CDR3 loop reads CASSRLGLRNTEAFS. The CDR3 DNA reads as TGTGCCAGCAGTAGGTTGGGACTCAGGAACACTGAAGCTTTCTCT.

In the case of this clonotype: One junction end does not reproduce the germline sequence, and a read error may be involved. The J gene is TRBJ1-1, the V gene TRBV11-3; a possible D gene is TRBD1 (5 bases). The V gene's germline CDR1 is SGHNT and CDR2 YENEEA. The CDR3 covers 13 residues. CDR3: CASSIEEGTEAFF. The CDR3 bases are TGTGCCAGCAGCATAGAAGAGGGGACTGAAGCTTTCTTT.

Remarks on this clonotype: Possible read error: a much larger clone is one base away. The chain uses TRBV6-1 and TRBJ2-2; D remains unclear. Germline loops: CDR1 MNHNS, CDR2 SASEGT. The CDR3 consists of 11 residues. Trimming took 7 bases from V and 7 from J, leaving 7 bases between them. CDR3 loop: CASTRVGELFF. CDR3 bases: TGTGCCAGCACCCGGGTCGGGGAGCTGTTTTTT.